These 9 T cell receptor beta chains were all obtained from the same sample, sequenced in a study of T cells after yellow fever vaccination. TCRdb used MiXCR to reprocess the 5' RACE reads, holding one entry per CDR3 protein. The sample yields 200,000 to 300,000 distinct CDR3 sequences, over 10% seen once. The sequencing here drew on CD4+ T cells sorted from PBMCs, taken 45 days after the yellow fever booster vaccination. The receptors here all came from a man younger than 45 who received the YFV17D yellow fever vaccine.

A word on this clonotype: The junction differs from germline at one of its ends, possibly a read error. In DNA, the CDR3 is TGTGGCATCAGGGGGGATAGCGGGAGTTCCTCCAATGAGCAGTTCTTC. It specifies CGIRGDSGSSSNEQFF. This chain uses TRBV10-3 with TRBJ2-1; 9 bases are a match to TRBD2. The CDR3 is 16 residues long. Per germline, CDR1 ENHRY and CDR2 SYGVKD.

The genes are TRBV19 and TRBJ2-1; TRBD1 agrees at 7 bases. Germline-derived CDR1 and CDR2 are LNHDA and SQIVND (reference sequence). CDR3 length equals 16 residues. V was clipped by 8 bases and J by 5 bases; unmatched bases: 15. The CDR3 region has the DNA TGTGCCAGTCCCCATCCACGCCCGGGACAGCACAATGAGCAGTTCTTC. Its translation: CASPHPRPGQHNEQFF.

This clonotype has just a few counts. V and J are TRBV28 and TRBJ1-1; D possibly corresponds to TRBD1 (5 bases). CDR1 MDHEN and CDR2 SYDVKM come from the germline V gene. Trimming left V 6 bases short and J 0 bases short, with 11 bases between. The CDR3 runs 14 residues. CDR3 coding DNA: TGTGCCAGCAGGACCGGGACGGTGAACACTGAAGCTTTCTTT. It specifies CASRTGTVNTEAFF.

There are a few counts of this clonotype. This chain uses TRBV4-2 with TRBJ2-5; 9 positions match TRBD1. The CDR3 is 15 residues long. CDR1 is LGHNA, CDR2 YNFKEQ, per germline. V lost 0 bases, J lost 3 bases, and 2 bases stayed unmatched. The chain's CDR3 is CASSQDRTGEETQYF. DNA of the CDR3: TGTGCCAGCAGCCAAGATAGGACAGGGGAAGAGACCCAGTACTTC.

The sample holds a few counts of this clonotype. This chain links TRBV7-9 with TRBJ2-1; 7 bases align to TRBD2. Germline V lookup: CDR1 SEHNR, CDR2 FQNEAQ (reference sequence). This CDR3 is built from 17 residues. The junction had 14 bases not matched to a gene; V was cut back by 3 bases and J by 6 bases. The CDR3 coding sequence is TGTGCCAGCAGCTTCGCAGGGAGGGCCTCTGTAGTCAATGAGCAGTTCTTC. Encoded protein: CASSFAGRASVVNEQFF.

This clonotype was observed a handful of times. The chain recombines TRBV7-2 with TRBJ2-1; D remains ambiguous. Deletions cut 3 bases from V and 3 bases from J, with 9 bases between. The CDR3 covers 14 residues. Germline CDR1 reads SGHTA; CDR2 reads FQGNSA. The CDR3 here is CASSLHGDYNEQFF. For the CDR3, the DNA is TGTGCCAGCAGCTTGCATGGCGACTACAATGAGCAGTTCTTC.

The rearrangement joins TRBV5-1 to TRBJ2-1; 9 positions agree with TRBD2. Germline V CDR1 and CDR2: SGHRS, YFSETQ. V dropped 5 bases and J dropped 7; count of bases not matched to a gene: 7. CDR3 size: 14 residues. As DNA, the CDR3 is TGCGCCAGCAGGACTAGCGGAGAAGGGAATGAGCAGTTCTTC. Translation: CASRTSGEGNEQFF.

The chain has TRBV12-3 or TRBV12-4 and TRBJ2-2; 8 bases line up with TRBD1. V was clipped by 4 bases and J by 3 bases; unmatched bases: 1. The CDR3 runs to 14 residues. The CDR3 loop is CASSSDRDTGELFF. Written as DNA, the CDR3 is TGTGCCAGCAGTTCGGACAGGGACACCGGGGAGCTGTTTTTT.

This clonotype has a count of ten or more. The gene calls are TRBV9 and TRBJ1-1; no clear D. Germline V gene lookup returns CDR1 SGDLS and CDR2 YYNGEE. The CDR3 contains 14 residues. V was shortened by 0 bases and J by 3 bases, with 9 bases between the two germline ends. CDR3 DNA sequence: TGTGCCAGCAGCGTAGCCCCCCGCGACACTGAAGCTTTCTTT. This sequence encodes CASSVAPRDTEAFF.